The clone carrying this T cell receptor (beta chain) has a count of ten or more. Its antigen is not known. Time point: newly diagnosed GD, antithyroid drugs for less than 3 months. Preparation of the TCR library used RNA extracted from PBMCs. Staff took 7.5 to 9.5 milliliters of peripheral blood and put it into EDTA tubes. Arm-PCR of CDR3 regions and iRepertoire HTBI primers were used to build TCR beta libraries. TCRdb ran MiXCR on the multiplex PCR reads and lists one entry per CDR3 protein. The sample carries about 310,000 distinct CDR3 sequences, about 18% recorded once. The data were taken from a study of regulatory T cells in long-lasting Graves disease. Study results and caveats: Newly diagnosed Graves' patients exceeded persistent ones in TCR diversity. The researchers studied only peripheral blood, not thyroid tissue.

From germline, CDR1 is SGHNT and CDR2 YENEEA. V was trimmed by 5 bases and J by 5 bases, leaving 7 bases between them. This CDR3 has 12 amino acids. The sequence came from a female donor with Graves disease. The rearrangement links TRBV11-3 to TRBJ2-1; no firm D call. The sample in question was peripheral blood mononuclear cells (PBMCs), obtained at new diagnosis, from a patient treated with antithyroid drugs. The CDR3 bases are TGTGCCAGCAGCGCGCACCACAATGAGCAGTTCTTC. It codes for CASSAHHNEQFF. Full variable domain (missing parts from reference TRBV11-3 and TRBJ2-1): EAGVVQSPRYKIIEKKQPVAFWCNPISGHNTLYWYLQNLGQGPELLIRYENEEAVDDSQLPKDRFSAERLKGVDSTLKIQPAELGDSAVYLCASSAHHNEQFFGPGTRLTVL.